This entry lists 25 T cell receptor beta chains sequenced from one sample in a study of PD-1 blockade in classical Hodgkin lymphoma. Patients all relapsed after autologous stem cell transplantation, and there was variation in brentuximab vedotin exposure. Generated by immunoSEQ multiplex PCR, the TCRdb table keeps only in-frame clones and is missing some. The sample holds 130,000 to 150,000 clones, 78% seen once. The sequences come from peripheral blood mononuclear cells (PBMCs), collected before the second cycle of nivolumab. The receptor source for this set is a human donor with classical Hodgkin lymphoma.

J is TRBJ2-3 and V is TRBV7-9; a weak D match, TRBD1 (6 bases). Germline V CDR1 and CDR2: SEHNR, FQNEAQ (reference sequence). The CDR3 loop spans 13 amino acids. Trimming took 9 bases from V and 1 from J, leaving 11 bases between them. The CDR3 DNA is TGTGCCAGGTCAGGGGTTGGCACAGATACGCAGTATTTT. Encoded protein: CARSGVGTDTQYF. Based on the CDR3 plus reference TRBV7-9 and TRBJ2-3, the full variable domain is DTGVSQNPRHKITKRGQNVTFRCDPISEHNRLYWYRQTLGQGPEFLTYFQNEAQLEKSRLLSDRFSAERPKGSFSTLEIQRTEQGDSAMYLCARSGVGTDTQYFGPGTRLTVL.

This chain uses TRBV19 with TRBJ2-7, with TRBD1 matching 7 bases. From germline, CDR1 is LNHDA and CDR2 SQIVND (reference sequence). J lost 3 bases, V lost 6 bases, and 8 bases had no gene match. The CDR3 sequence is 14 residues long. CDR3 residues: CASSLTGFGYEQYF. CDR3 sequence (DNA): TGTGCCAGTAGCCTGACAGGGTTCGGCTACGAGCAGTACTTC.

The V and J genes are TRBV2 and TRBJ2-5; 14 bases map to TRBD2. CDR1 and CDR2 (germline): SNHLY, FYNNEI. This CDR3 has 15 amino acids. Trimming at V came to 3 bases and at J to 5 bases, leaving 2 bases not matched to a gene. The DNA of the CDR3 is TGTGCCAGCAGTGAGGGACTAGCGGGGGTGGAGACCCAGTACTTC. Translation: CASSEGLAGVETQYF.

The chain uses TRBV6-5 and TRBJ1-3; D might be TRBD1 (6 bases). The germline V and J ends were trimmed by 6 bases and 5 bases, with 17 bases remaining between them. This CDR3 has 15 residues. The germline gives CDR1 MNHEY, CDR2 SVGAGI. The DNA of the CDR3 is TGTGCCAGCAGGCCGCGCGGGGGCGGTAGAAACACCATATATTTT. Encoded protein: CASRPRGGGRNTIYF.

The chain couples TRBV7-9 to TRBJ1-5; 11 bases fit TRBD1. V shed 5 bases, J shed 1 base, and the junction held 10 bases outside the gene matches. The CDR3 is 18 residues long. Germline-derived CDR1 and CDR2 are SEHNR and FQNEAQ (reference sequence). The CDR3 loop is CASSPDRGRGYSNQPQHF. The DNA for the CDR3 is TGTGCCAGCAGCCCGGACAGGGGGCGCGGGTACAGCAATCAGCCCCAGCATTTT. The full variable domain, in which reference TRBV7-9 and TRBJ1-5 provide the parts outside the CDR3, is DTGVSQNPRHKITKRGQNVTFRCDPISEHNRLYWYRQTLGQGPEFLTYFQNEAQLEKSRLLSDRFSAERPKGSFSTLEIQRTEQGDSAMYLCASSPDRGRGYSNQPQHFGDGTRLSIL.

The gene calls are TRBV11-2 and TRBJ2-1; TRBD2 matches 9 bases. Germline V gene lookup returns CDR1 SGHAT and CDR2 FQNNGV. J lost 5 bases, V lost 2 bases, and 1 base had no gene match. The CDR3 covers 14 residues. CDR3 sequence: CASSLQRGDNEQFF. In DNA, the CDR3 is TGTGCCAGCAGCTTACAGCGGGGGGACAATGAGCAGTTCTTC.

The chain recombines TRBV6-6 with TRBJ2-7, with D perhaps matching TRBD1 or TRBD2 (5 bases each). The germline CDR1 and CDR2 sequences are MNHNY and SVGAGI (reference sequence). V was trimmed by 0 bases and J by 7 bases, leaving 16 bases between them. CDR3 size: 15 residues. The chain's CDR3 is CASSYSIGGNEEQYF. The CDR3 bases are TGTGCCAGCAGTTACTCGATTGGGGGAAATGAGGAGCAGTACTTC.

J is TRBJ1-1 and V is TRBV28; 8 positions agree with TRBD1. Germline CDR1 is MDHEN and CDR2 is SYDVKM. V gave up 5 bases and J gave up 0 bases; unmatched junction bases: 5. The length of the CDR3 is 15 residues. The CDR3, as DNA: TGTGCCAGCAGTCCAGGACAGGGTATGAACACTGAAGCTTTCTTT. Translated: CASSPGQGMNTEAFF.

V is TRBV28 and J is TRBJ1-4; tentatively, D is TRBD1 (6 bases). The CDR3 spans 15 residues. V was cut by 4 bases and J by 6 bases, with 15 bases left in between. The germline V gene encodes CDR1 MDHEN and CDR2 SYDVKM. The DNA for the CDR3 is TGTGCCAGCAGTTCCAGGGGCTTTATGGATGAAAAACTGTTTTTT. Translation gives CASSSRGFMDEKLFF.

This clone was seen only a few times. This CDR3 is also generated by other DNA sequences in the sample. The V and J genes are TRBV18 and TRBJ2-6, with D unclear. This CDR3 is 14 amino acids long. Trimming cost V 3 bases and J 0 bases, with 3 bases left between them. Germline V gene data show CDR1 as KGHSH and CDR2 as LQKENI. CDR3 sequence: CASSPGSGANVLTF. CDR3 coding DNA: TGTGCCAGCTCACCCGGCTCTGGGGCCAACGTCCTGACTTTC.

The chain employs TRBV5-1 and TRBJ2-7; the match to TRBD1 covers 8 bases. The CDR3 has 16 residues. With 3 bases clipped from V and 2 bases from J, the junction kept 10 bases outside the gene matches. Germline CDR1 SGHRS, CDR2 YFSETQ. CDR3 coding DNA: TGCGCCAGCAGCTCAAGTCTAACGGGACAGGCCTACGAGCAGTACTTC. Protein product: CASSSSLTGQAYEQYF.

The J gene is TRBJ2-1, the V gene TRBV6-5; 7 bases agree with TRBD2. The CDR3 contains 16 residues. Germline CDR1 and CDR2: MNHEY and SVGAGI. V was pared by 0 bases and J by 2 bases, with 4 bases of the junction left unmatched. CDR3 DNA: TGTGCCAGCAGTTACTCCCCTAGCGGAACCTACAATGAGCAGTTCTTC. This translates into CASSYSPSGTYNEQFF.

V usage is TRBV18 and J usage is TRBJ1-6; TRBD1 matches at 7 bases. Germline lookup yields CDR1 KGHSH and CDR2 LQKENI. Trimming removed 2 bases from V and 6 bases from J; junction bases left unmatched: 4. The CDR3 sequence is 15 residues long. The CDR3 loop is CASSPDRVGNSPLHF. In DNA form, the CDR3 reads TGTGCCAGCTCACCAGACAGGGTCGGTAATTCACCCCTCCACTTT.

The chain is built from TRBV7-6 and TRBJ1-4; D remains unclear. Germline V gives CDR1 SGHVS, CDR2 FNYEAQ. Trimming left V 5 bases short and J 4 bases short, with 17 bases between. The CDR3 is made up of 16 amino acids. CDR3 in amino acids: CASSRRAAGSNEKLFF. The CDR3 nucleotides read TGTGCCAGCAGCAGAAGAGCCGCCGGTAGTAATGAAAAACTGTTTTTT.

To note about this clone: Other DNA variants within this sample encode the same CDR3. V usage is TRBV29-1 and J usage is TRBJ1-2; no clear D gene. Trimming left V 4 bases short and J 4 bases short, with 7 bases between. The CDR3 contains 11 residues. The germline CDR1 and CDR2 sequences are SQVTM and ANQGSEA. The CDR3 DNA reads TGCAGCGTTGGAACAGTCTATGGCTACACCTTC. Its protein is CSVGTVYGYTF.

The chain uses TRBV12-5 and TRBJ1-5; D is possibly TRBD1 (5 bases). The V gene's germline CDR1 is LGHNT and CDR2 FRNRAP. The CDR3 has 13 residues. Trimming took 1 base from V and 10 from J, leaving 11 bases between them. The CDR3 DNA sequence: TGTGCTAGTGGTTTGGGACAGATCCGACCCCAGCATTTT. Translating gives CASGLGQIRPQHF.

The rearrangement joins TRBV7-9 to TRBJ2-7; 7 nucleotides agree with TRBD1. This CDR3 is built from 12 residues. In germline, CDR1 is SEHNR, CDR2 FQNEAQ (reference sequence). Trimming removed 6 bases from V and 6 bases from J; junction bases left unmatched: 5. As DNA, the CDR3 is TGTGCCAGCAGTTCGACAGGGATCGAGCAGTACTTC. It yields the protein CASSSTGIEQYF.

V and J are TRBV9 and TRBJ1-1; 11 bases match TRBD1. The CDR3 is 20 amino acids. CDR1 is SGDLS and CDR2 is YYNGEE in the germline V gene. V was clipped by 0 bases and J by 0 bases; unmatched bases: 13. CDR3 protein: CASSVVQHVGQGGMNTEAFF. The CDR3 bases are TGTGCCAGCAGCGTAGTACAGCACGTGGGACAGGGGGGGATGAACACTGAAGCTTTCTTT.

The chain combines TRBV11-3 with TRBJ2-1, with D perhaps matching TRBD1 or TRBD2 (5 bases each). The germline gives CDR1 SGHNT, CDR2 YENEEA. V dropped 3 bases and J dropped 10 bases, with 19 bases sitting between them. The CDR3 runs to 15 residues. The CDR3 spells CASSFTRDRLEEQFF. The DNA of the CDR3 is TGTGCCAGCAGCTTTACACGGGACCGTCTGGAGGAGCAGTTCTTC.

This clone appeared once. The rearrangement joins TRBV6-5 to TRBJ2-2, with a tentative D call TRBD2 (5 bases). The V gene's germline CDR1 is MNHEY and CDR2 SVGAGI. Trimming stripped 2 bases from V and 6 bases from J, with 10 bases between. CDR3 length equals 14 residues. CDR3 DNA: TGTGCCAGCAGTTACCCCGGGGTCCCCGGGGAGCTGTTTTTT. Translated, it gives CASSYPGVPGELFF.

The chain employs TRBV4-2 and TRBJ2-1; TRBD2 agrees at 11 bases. With V trimmed by 2 bases and J by 10 bases, 7 bases remained unmatched. CDR3 size: 15 residues. CDR1 and CDR2 (germline): LGHNA, YNFKEQ. CDR3 in amino acids: CASSQLLAGVMEQFF. The CDR3 DNA reads as TGTGCCAGCAGCCAACTACTAGCGGGAGTCATGGAGCAGTTCTTC.

This chain joins TRBV7-2 and TRBJ2-7, with D possibly TRBD2 on 6 matching bases. From germline, CDR1 is SGHTA and CDR2 FQGNSA. The CDR3 totals 15 residues. V lost 2 bases and J 2 bases, leaving 13 bases between the germline ends. Written as DNA, the CDR3 is TGTGCCAGCAGCTTATGGGGAGCGGGCCCCTACGAGCAGTACTTC. Encoded protein: CASSLWGAGPYEQYF.

This clone came up once. The rearrangement uses TRBV10-3 and TRBJ1-2; 12 bases line up with TRBD1. With 4 bases clipped from V and 9 bases from J, the junction kept 9 bases outside the gene matches. This CDR3 is 15 amino acids long. Germline CDR1 ENHRY, CDR2 SYGVKD. Here the CDR3 reads CAISALGQGAVSYTF. Here the CDR3 DNA reads TGTGCCATCAGTGCCCTGGGACAGGGGGCTGTTAGCTACACCTTC.

V and J are TRBV19 and TRBJ1-2; TRBD1 might be the D (6 bases). The germline gives CDR1 LNHDA, CDR2 SQIVND (reference sequence). The V end was cut by 8 bases, the J end by 7 bases, with 17 bases between. The CDR3 is 13 amino acids. The CDR3 coding sequence is TGTGCCAGTGAAGGACAGATCGGAGGTGGCTACACCTTC. The encoded protein is CASEGQIGGGYTF.

In its sample, this clone was seen once. V gene TRBV9 combines with J gene TRBJ2-7; D remains unclear. The CDR3 runs to 15 residues. Germline V lookup: CDR1 SGDLS, CDR2 YYNGEE. Between the trimmed V and J ends, which lost 0 bases and 7 bases, there was a span of 17 bases. CDR3 region: CASSVDPARPEEQYF. CDR3 DNA sequence: TGTGCCAGCAGCGTAGATCCGGCTCGCCCTGAAGAGCAGTACTTC. Full variable domain (outside the CDR3, taken from reference TRBV9 and TRBJ2-7): DSGVTQTPKHLITATGQRVTLRCSPRSGDLSVYWYQQSLDQGLQFLIQYYNGEERAKGNILERFSAQQFPDLHSELNLSSLELGDSALYFCASSVDPARPEEQYFGPGTRLTVT.